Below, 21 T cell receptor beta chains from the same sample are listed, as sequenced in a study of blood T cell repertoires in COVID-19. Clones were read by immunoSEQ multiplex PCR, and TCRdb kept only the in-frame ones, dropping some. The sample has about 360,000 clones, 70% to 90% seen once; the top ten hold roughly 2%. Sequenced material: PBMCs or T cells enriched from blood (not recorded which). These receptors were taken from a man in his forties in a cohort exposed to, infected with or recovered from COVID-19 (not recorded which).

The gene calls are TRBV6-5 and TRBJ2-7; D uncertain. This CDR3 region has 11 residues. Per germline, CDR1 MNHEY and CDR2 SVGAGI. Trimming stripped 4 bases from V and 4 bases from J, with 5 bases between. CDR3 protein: CASSSFYEQYF. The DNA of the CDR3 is TGTGCCAGCAGTTCGTTTTACGAGCAGTACTTC.

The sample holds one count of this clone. CDR3 residues: CASNSLEAFF. The CDR3 DNA sequence: TGTGCCAGCAACTCCCTTGAAGCTTTCTTT. This chain connects TRBV6-5 to TRBJ1-1; D is ambiguous. Germline CDR1 and CDR2: MNHEY and SVGAGI. There are 10 residues in the CDR3. V gave up 7 bases and J gave up 7 bases, with 7 bases separating them.

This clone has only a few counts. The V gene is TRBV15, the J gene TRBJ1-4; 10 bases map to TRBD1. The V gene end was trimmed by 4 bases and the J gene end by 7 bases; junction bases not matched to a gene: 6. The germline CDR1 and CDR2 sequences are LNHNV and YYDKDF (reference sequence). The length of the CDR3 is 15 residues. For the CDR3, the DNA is TGTGCCACCAGCACCGCGACAGGGGGCGGTGAAAAACTGTTTTTT. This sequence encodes CATSTATGGGEKLFF.

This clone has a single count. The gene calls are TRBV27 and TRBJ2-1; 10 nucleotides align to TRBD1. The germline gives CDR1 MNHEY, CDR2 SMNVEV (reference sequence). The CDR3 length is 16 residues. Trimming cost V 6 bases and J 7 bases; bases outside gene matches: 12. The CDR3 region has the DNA TGTGCCAGCAGCCGATGGACAGGGGGACTAGGGAATGAGCAGTTCTTC. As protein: CASSRWTGGLGNEQFF.

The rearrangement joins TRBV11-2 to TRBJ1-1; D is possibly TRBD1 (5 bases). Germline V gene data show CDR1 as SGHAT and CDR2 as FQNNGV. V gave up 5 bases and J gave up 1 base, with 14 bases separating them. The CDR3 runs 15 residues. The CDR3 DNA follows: TGTGCCAGCAGCGCCCAGAGACAGACGAACACTGAAGCTTTCTTT. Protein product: CASSAQRQTNTEAFF.

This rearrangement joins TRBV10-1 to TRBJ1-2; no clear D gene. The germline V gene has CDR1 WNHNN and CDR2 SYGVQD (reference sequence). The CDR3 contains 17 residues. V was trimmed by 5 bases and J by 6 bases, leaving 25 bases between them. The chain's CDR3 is CASSFPDRLGGVDGYTF. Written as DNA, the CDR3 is TGCGCCAGCAGTTTCCCCGATCGGCTCGGCGGGGTAGATGGCTACACCTTC.

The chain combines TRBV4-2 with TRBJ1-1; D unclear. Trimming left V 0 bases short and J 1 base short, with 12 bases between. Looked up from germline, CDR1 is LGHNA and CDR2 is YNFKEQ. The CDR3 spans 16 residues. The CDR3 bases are TGTGCCAGCAGCCAAGATCAGGTGCAAAAGAACACTGAAGCTTTCTTT. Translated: CASSQDQVQKNTEAFF.

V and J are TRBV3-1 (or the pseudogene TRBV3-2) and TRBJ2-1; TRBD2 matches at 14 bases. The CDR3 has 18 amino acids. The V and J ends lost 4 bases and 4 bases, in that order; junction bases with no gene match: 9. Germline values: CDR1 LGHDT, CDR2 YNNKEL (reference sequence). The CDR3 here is CASSPGTSGSPSYNEQFF. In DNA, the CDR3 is TGTGCCAGCAGCCCGGGGACTAGCGGGAGTCCCTCTTACAATGAGCAGTTCTTC.

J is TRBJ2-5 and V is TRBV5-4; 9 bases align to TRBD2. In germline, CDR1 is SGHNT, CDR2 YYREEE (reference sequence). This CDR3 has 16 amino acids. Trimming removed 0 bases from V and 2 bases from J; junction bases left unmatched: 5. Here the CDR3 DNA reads TGTGCCAGCAGCTTGGGGGGGCTAGCGGGACAAGAGACCCAGTACTTC. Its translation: CASSLGGLAGQETQYF.

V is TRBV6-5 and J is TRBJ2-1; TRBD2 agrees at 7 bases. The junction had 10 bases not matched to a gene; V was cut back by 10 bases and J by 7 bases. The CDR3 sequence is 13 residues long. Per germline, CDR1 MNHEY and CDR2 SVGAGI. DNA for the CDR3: TGTGCCACCCTCGGGCGGGAGAGGAATGAGCAGTTCTTC. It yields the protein CATLGRERNEQFF.

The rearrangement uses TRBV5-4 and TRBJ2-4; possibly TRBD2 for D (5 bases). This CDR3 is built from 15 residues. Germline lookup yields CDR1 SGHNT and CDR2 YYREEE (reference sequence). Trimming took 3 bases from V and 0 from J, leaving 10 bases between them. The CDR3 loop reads CASSSSAGAKNIQYF. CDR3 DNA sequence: TGTGCCAGCAGCTCGTCGGCGGGAGCCAAAAACATTCAGTACTTC.

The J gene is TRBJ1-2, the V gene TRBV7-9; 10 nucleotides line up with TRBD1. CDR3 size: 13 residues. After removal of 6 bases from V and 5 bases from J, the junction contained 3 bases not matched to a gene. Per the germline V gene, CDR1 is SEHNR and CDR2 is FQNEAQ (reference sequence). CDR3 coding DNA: TGTGCCAGCAGGGGGGACAGGGGTTATGGCTACACCTTC. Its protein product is CASRGDRGYGYTF.

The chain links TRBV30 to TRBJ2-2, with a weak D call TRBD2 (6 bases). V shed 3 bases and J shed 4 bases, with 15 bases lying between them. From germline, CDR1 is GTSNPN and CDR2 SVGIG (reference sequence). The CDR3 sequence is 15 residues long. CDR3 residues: CAWRRDPAGTGELFF. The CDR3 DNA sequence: TGTGCCTGGAGGCGGGACCCGGCGGGCACCGGGGAGCTGTTTTTT. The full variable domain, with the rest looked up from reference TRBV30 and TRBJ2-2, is SQTIHQWPATLVQPVGSPLSLECTVEGTSNPNLYWYRQAAGRGLQLLFYSVGIGQISSEVPQNLSASRPQDRQFILSSKKLLLSDSGFYLCAWRRDPAGTGELFFGEGSRLTVL.

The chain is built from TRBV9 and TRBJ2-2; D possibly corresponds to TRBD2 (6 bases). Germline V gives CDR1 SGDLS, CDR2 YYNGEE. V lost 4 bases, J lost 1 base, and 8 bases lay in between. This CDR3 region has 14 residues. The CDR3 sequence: CASSPGLNTGELFF. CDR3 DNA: TGTGCCAGCAGCCCGGGACTGAACACCGGGGAGCTGTTTTTT.

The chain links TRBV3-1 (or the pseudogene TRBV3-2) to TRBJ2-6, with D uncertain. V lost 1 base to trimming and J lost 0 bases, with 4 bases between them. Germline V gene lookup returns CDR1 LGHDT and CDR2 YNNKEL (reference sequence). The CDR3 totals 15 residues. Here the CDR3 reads CASSQAGSGANVLTF. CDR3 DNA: TGTGCCAGCAGCCAAGCGGGCTCTGGGGCCAACGTCCTGACTTTC.

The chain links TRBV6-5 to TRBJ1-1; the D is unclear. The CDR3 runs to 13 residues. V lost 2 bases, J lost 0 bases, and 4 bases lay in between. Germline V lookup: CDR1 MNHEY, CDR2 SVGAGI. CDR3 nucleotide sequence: TGTGCCAGCAGTTACGGCATGAACACTGAAGCTTTCTTT. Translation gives CASSYGMNTEAFF.

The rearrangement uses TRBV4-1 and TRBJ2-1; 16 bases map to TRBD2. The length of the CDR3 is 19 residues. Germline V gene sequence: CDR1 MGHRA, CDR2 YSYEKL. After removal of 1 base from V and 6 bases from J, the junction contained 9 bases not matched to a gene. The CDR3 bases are TGCGCCAGCAGCCAAGTGGGGACTAGCGGGAGGGTGGTTGGCAATGAGCAGTTCTTC. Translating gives CASSQVGTSGRVVGNEQFF.

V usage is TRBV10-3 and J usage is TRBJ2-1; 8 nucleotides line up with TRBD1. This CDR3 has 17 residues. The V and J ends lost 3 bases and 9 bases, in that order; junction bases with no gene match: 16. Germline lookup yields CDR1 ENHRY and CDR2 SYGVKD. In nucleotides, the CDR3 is TGTGCCATCAGTGAAAATACCTCGCCTCAGGGGGCTGGTGAGCAGTTCTTC. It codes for CAISENTSPQGAGEQFF.

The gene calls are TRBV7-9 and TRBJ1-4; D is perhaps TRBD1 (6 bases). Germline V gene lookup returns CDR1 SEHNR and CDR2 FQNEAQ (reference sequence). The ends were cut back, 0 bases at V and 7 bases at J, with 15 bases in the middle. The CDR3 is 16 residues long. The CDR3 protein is CASSLALVTGGEKLFF. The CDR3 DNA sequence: TGTGCCAGCAGCTTAGCTTTGGTGACAGGTGGTGAAAAACTGTTTTTT. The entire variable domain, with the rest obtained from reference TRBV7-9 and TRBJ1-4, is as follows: DTGVSQNPRHKITKRGQNVTFRCDPISEHNRLYWYRQTLGQGPEFLTYFQNEAQLEKSRLLSDRFSAERPKGSFSTLEIQRTEQGDSAMYLCASSLALVTGGEKLFFGSGTQLSVL.

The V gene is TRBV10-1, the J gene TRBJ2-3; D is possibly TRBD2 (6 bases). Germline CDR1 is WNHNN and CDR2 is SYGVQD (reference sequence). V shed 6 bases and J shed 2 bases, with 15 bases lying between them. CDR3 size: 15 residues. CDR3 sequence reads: CASSRKEGATDTQYF. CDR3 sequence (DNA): TGCGCCAGCAGCCGAAAGGAGGGAGCCACAGATACGCAGTATTTT.

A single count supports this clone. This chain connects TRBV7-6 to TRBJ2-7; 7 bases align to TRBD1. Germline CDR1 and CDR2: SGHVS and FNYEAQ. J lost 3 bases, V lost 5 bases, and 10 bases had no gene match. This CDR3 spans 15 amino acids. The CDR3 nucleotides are TGTGCCAGCAGCGTCGAGACAGGGAGAGGCTACGAGCAGTACTTC. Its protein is CASSVETGRGYEQYF. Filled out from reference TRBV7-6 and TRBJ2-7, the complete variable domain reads GAGVSQSPRYKVTKRGQDVALRCDPISGHVSLYWYRQALGQGPEFLTYFNYEAQQDKSGLPNDRFSAERPEGSISTLTIQRTEQRDSAMYRCASSVETGRGYEQYFGPGTRLTVT.